This TCR beta chain was recorded in a study of a mutant IDH1 vaccine in newly diagnosed glioma. Across the whole study: Patients were started on vaccination 4-6 weeks after radiotherapy alone, or with temozolomide cycles.

Documented time point: week 23, last vaccination. Each vaccine dose was 300 ug of mutant IDH1 20-mer peptide, with topical imiquimod. Donors had new IDH1-mutant astrocytomas of WHO grade 3 or 4 (ATRX-lost). In regard to this clone: Its antigen is not known.

This table comes from immunoSEQ multiplex PCR, and its TCRdb copy is limited to in-frame clones, with some not included. Of 40,000 to 45,000 clones detected, roughly 80% appear once; the ten largest clones hold around 2.4%. The sequencing used PBMCs, collected from a glioma patient whose treatment included an IDH1 peptide vaccine. The TCR originated in a woman aged 18-29 years with glioma. Some clones in this sample may be carry-over from other donors' samples.

The CDR3 is CASTPGGRYGYTF. CDR3 DNA sequence: TGTGCCAGCACCCCGGGGGGTCGGTATGGCTACACCTTC. The chain employs TRBV6-1 and TRBJ1-2; D perhaps matches TRBD1 (5 bases). V lost 7 bases and J 5 bases, leaving 14 bases between the germline ends. This CDR3 comprises 13 residues. Germline CDR1 reads MNHNS; CDR2 reads SASEGT.